Below, 4 T cell receptor beta chains from the same sample are listed, as sequenced in a study of T cell responses to AZD1222 COVID-19 vaccine. Clones were sequenced by immunoSEQ multiplex PCR, and TCRdb holds only the in-frame ones, with some missing. The top ten clones hold under 15% of a sample with under 70,000 clones, around 90% of them seen once. Specimen: peripheral blood, collected on day 0 of AZD1222 vaccination. These receptors all stem from an adult in good health.

The chain is built from TRBV5-6 and TRBJ2-7, with 7 bases fitting TRBD2. This CDR3 region has 15 residues. The junction had 6 bases not matched to a gene; V was cut back by 2 bases and J by 1 base. Germline V gene lookup returns CDR1 SGHDT and CDR2 YYEEEE. CDR3 residues: CASSFGGLGSYEQYF. In nucleotides, the CDR3 is TGTGCCAGCAGCTTCGGAGGACTAGGTTCCTACGAGCAGTACTTC.

As DNA, the CDR3 is TGTGCCAGCAGTCGGGGGCACACTGAAGCTTTCTTT. Translating gives CASSRGHTEAFF. The J gene is TRBJ1-1, the V gene TRBV6-5, with TRBD1 as a possible D gene (6 bases). Trimming removed 5 bases from V and 3 bases from J, with 7 bases in between. The germline CDR1 and CDR2 sequences are MNHEY and SVGAGI. The CDR3 has 12 amino acids.

This sequence joins TRBV11-2 and TRBJ2-7, with TRBD1 matching over 9 bases. Germline loops: CDR1 SGHAT, CDR2 FQNNGV. Unmatched junction bases numbered 9, after V lost 5 bases and J lost 4 bases. The length of the CDR3 is 15 residues. CDR3 residues: CASSPAGTGMYEQYF. The CDR3 region has the DNA TGTGCCAGCAGCCCTGCCGGGACAGGGATGTACGAGCAGTACTTC. The entire variable domain, with the rest obtained from reference TRBV11-2 and TRBJ2-7, is as follows: EAGVAQSPRYKIIEKRQSVAFWCNPISGHATLYWYQQILGQGPKLLIQFQNNGVVDDSQLPKDRFSAERLKGVDSTLKIQPAKLEDSAVYLCASSPAGTGMYEQYFGPGTRLTVT.

The genes are TRBV5-8 and TRBJ1-4, with a possible D match to TRBD1 (6 bases). Between the trimmed V and J ends, which lost 0 bases and 6 bases, there was a span of 9 bases. The CDR3 totals 14 residues. Germline V gene sequence: CDR1 SGHTS, CDR2 YDEGEE. Here the CDR3 reads CASSLGQGYEKLFF. The DNA for the CDR3 is TGTGCCAGCAGCTTGGGCCAGGGGTATGAAAAACTGTTTTTT.